This T cell receptor (beta chain) was recovered during a study of beta chain features in type 1 diabetes. CDR3 size: 15 residues. The V gene end was trimmed by 6 bases and the J gene end by 7 bases; junction bases not matched to a gene: 14. Germline-derived CDR1 and CDR2 are SGHNT and YYREEE (reference sequence). Sequencing targeted expressed TCRB transcripts, as all isolated RNA had been reverse transcribed. Sequenced by immunoSEQ multiplex PCR; TCRdb stores in-frame clones only, minus some. The sample records about 240,000 clones, 25% to 30% being singletons. This clone was observed a handful of times.

The V call is TRBV5-4, the J call TRBJ2-5, with 8 positions matching TRBD2. Sequencing used central memory CD4+ T cells from blood. This receptor was taken from a man aged 25-45 years in good health. CDR3 bases: TGTGCCAGCACCCCCGGGGGGGGCCAGATCGGGACCCAGTACTTC. Protein sequence: CASTPGGGQIGTQYF.